A single sample gave rise to the 22 T cell receptor beta chains below, sequenced in a study of blood T cell repertoires in COVID-19. Only in-frame clones appear in the TCRdb table, and some are missing; sequencing was by immunoSEQ multiplex PCR. The sample lists more than 40,000 clones, around four fifths occurring once. Material: peripheral blood. The source is a human donor with acute or convalescent COVID-19. The donor label of this sample is uncertain.

V and J are TRBV10-3 and TRBJ2-1; D call uncertain. Trimming left V 6 bases short and J 5 bases short, with 5 bases between. The CDR3 contains 11 residues. Germline V gene data show CDR1 as ENHRY and CDR2 as SYGVKD. The CDR3 DNA sequence: TGTGCCATCAGGTCAGACAATGAGCAGTTCTTC. It codes for CAIRSDNEQFF.

This rearrangement joins TRBV9 to TRBJ1-1; unclear D gene. Germline CDR1 and CDR2: SGDLS and YYNGEE. This CDR3 region has 14 residues. Trimming removed 4 bases from V and 5 bases from J, with 15 bases in between. The CDR3 loop is CASSPRALSTEAFF. CDR3 DNA: TGTGCCAGCAGCCCGAGGGCCCTGTCAACTGAAGCTTTCTTT. The whole variable domain, filled in from reference TRBV9 and TRBJ1-1, reads DSGVTQTPKHLITATGQRVTLRCSPRSGDLSVYWYQQSLDQGLQFLIQYYNGEERAKGNILERFSAQQFPDLHSELNLSSLELGDSALYFCASSPRALSTEAFFGQGTRLTVV.

The CDR3 nucleotides are TGTGCCAGCAGCCCAATCCAGGGGGCCGGGGAGCTGTTTTTT. This codes for CASSPIQGAGELFF. V gene TRBV3-1 (or the pseudogene TRBV3-2) combines with J gene TRBJ2-2; 7 bases are a match to TRBD1. Germline V gives CDR1 LGHDT, CDR2 YNNKEL (reference sequence). This CDR3 is 14 amino acids long. Unmatched junction bases numbered 5, after V lost 4 bases and J lost 6 bases.

The chain carries TRBV7-6 and TRBJ2-6; D unclear. The length of the CDR3 is 18 residues. Germline V gives CDR1 SGHVS, CDR2 FNYEAQ. Between the trimmed V and J ends, which lost 1 base and 0 bases, there was a span of 13 bases. CDR3 sequence reads: CASSLEPASRSGANVLTF. The CDR3 DNA reads as TGTGCCAGCAGCTTAGAGCCAGCGAGTCGCTCTGGGGCCAACGTCCTGACTTTC.

This chain uses TRBV2 with TRBJ2-2; weak D call: TRBD2 (6 bases). The CDR3 is 15 amino acids. Trimming shortened V by 4 bases and J by 0 bases, and 9 bases separated the two germline ends. Germline V gene data show CDR1 as SNHLY and CDR2 as FYNNEI. CDR3 residues: CASSGGLTNTGELFF. CDR3 DNA sequence: TGTGCCAGCAGTGGTGGACTAACGAACACCGGGGAGCTGTTTTTT.

The chain carries TRBV2 and TRBJ1-3; D gene ambiguous. Trimming removed 3 bases from V and 6 bases from J, with 6 bases in between. Per germline, CDR1 SNHLY and CDR2 FYNNEI. The CDR3 consists of 12 residues. The CDR3 nucleotides are TGTGCCAGCAGTGAGAGTTCAAACACCATATATTTT. It yields the protein CASSESSNTIYF.

This chain uses TRBV7-8 with TRBJ2-6; 10 bases are shared with TRBD2. The CDR3 spans 19 residues. J gave up 4 bases and V 3 bases, and 12 bases lay outside the gene matches. Germline lookup yields CDR1 SGHVS and CDR2 FQNEAQ. This CDR3 is CASSFPSGGLSTGANVLTF. CDR3 coding DNA: TGTGCCAGCAGCTTCCCTAGCGGGGGCCTTTCTACCGGGGCCAACGTCCTGACTTTC. Combining the CDR3 with reference TRBV7-8 and TRBJ2-6 gives the whole variable domain GAGVSQSPRYKVAKRGQDVALRCDPISGHVSLFWYQQALGQGPEFLTYFQNEAQLDKSGLPSDRFFAERPEGSVSTLKIQRTQQEDSAVYLCASSFPSGGLSTGANVLTFGAGSRLTVL.

As regards this clone: The sample has other DNA sequences that encode this CDR3 too. The chain has TRBV28 and TRBJ1-1, with D tentatively TRBD1 (5 bases). Germline CDR1 MDHEN, CDR2 SYDVKM. V was shortened by 6 bases and J by 4 bases, with 12 bases between the two germline ends. The CDR3 totals 13 residues. CDR3 loop: CASSLGGGTEAFF. Here the CDR3 DNA reads TGTGCCAGCAGCCTGGGGGGTGGCACTGAAGCTTTCTTT.

This clone showed up just a few times. V and J are TRBV28 and TRBJ1-6; a possible D gene is TRBD1 (5 bases). Trimming pared 3 bases from V and 7 bases from J, leaving 10 bases between. The CDR3 extends over 14 amino acids. Germline CDR1 reads MDHEN; CDR2 reads SYDVKM. CDR3 loop: CASSFTRGNSPLHF. CDR3 nucleotide sequence: TGTGCCAGCAGTTTCACGCGGGGGAATTCACCCCTCCACTTT.

This rearrangement joins TRBV5-1 to TRBJ1-3; tentative D call: TRBD1 (5 bases). Germline V CDR1 and CDR2: SGHRS, YFSETQ. Trimming pared 0 bases from V and 0 bases from J, leaving 7 bases between. This CDR3 spans 15 amino acids. The CDR3 DNA follows: TGCGCCAGCAGCTTGGACAGGTTCTCTGGAAACACCATATATTTT. Translated, it gives CASSLDRFSGNTIYF.

The chain employs TRBV4-1 and TRBJ1-4; 10 bases line up with TRBD1. This CDR3 comprises 16 residues. Per the germline V gene, CDR1 is MGHRA and CDR2 is YSYEKL. Trimming at V came to 1 base and at J to 8 bases, leaving 7 bases not matched to a gene. The CDR3 nucleotides read TGCGCCAGCAGCCAAGGTCCGGGACAGGGGTTAGAAAAACTGTTTTTT. Residues: CASSQGPGQGLEKLFF.

The V call is TRBV6-2 or TRBV6-3, the J call TRBJ2-7, with TRBD1 as a possible D gene (6 bases). Trimming took off 4 bases at V and 0 bases at J, with 7 bases between the two ends. This CDR3 is 13 amino acids long. Germline CDR1 is MNHEY and CDR2 is SVGEGT. CDR3 region: CASSSDSSYEQYF. The CDR3 DNA reads TGTGCCAGCAGTTCGGACAGCTCCTACGAGCAGTACTTC.

V and J are TRBV6-1 and TRBJ1-2, with 8 bases lining up with TRBD1. The CDR3 spans 14 residues. Germline loops: CDR1 MNHNS, CDR2 SASEGT. The junction had 11 bases not matched to a gene; V was cut back by 6 bases and J by 8 bases. The CDR3 region is CASSPRQTGDGYTF. The CDR3 DNA reads TGTGCCAGCAGCCCCAGGCAGACAGGGGACGGCTACACCTTC.

This clone was observed a single time. V usage is TRBV6-1 and J usage is TRBJ1-2; D remains unclear. CDR3 size: 13 residues. Germline CDR1 MNHNS, CDR2 SASEGT. V shed 3 bases and J shed 6 bases, with 11 bases lying between them. The CDR3, as DNA: TGTGCCAGCAGTGATGTAAGCGGTAATGGCTACACCTTC. It translates to CASSDVSGNGYTF.

This clone was counted between two and nine times. This sequence joins TRBV28 and TRBJ1-3, with 7 bases fitting TRBD1. Germline CDR1 and CDR2: MDHEN and SYDVKM. V gave up 8 bases and J gave up 2 bases; unmatched junction bases: 6. This CDR3 is built from 14 residues. In DNA, the CDR3 is TGTGCCAGCGCAACCGGGACAGCTGGAAACACCATATATTTT. This gives the protein CASATGTAGNTIYF.

The chain employs TRBV6-2 or TRBV6-3 and TRBJ2-1; D may be TRBD1 (5 bases). Germline lookup yields CDR1 MNHEY and CDR2 SVGEGT. V gave up 4 bases and J gave up 9 bases, with 10 bases separating them. The CDR3 is 12 amino acids. DNA of the CDR3: TGTGCCAGCAGTTTCTATAGGGGTGAGCAGTTCTTC. Protein sequence: CASSFYRGEQFF.

This chain joins TRBV5-1 and TRBJ2-7; D gene uncertain. The V end was cut by 4 bases, the J end by 3 bases, with 11 bases between. The CDR3 consists of 13 residues. Per germline, CDR1 SGHRS and CDR2 YFSETQ. CDR3 residues: CASSPYPLYEQYF. CDR3 in DNA: TGCGCCAGCAGCCCCTATCCCCTCTACGAGCAGTACTTC. Combining the CDR3 with reference TRBV5-1 and TRBJ2-7 gives the whole variable domain KAGVTQTPRYLIKTRGQQVTLSCSPISGHRSVSWYQQTPGQGLQFLFEYFSETQRNKGNFPGRFSGRQFSNSRSEMNVSTLELGDSALYLCASSPYPLYEQYFGPGTRLTVT.

V is TRBV6-1 and J is TRBJ2-1; the D is unclear. CDR1 and CDR2 from the germline V gene are MNHNS and SASEGT. With 7 bases removed from V and 6 bases from J, the gap between germline ends came to 10 bases. CDR3 length: 12 residues. CDR3 nucleotide sequence: TGTGCCAGCACGCATAGAAGCAATGAGCAGTTCTTC. The encoded protein is CASTHRSNEQFF.

The rearrangement joins TRBV9 to TRBJ1-3; TRBD1 might be the D (6 bases). CDR3 size: 18 residues. Trimming took 4 bases from V and 0 from J, leaving 20 bases between them. The germline gives CDR1 SGDLS, CDR2 YYNGEE. The CDR3: CASSPKTTTGYSGNTIYF. The CDR3 DNA follows: TGTGCCAGCAGCCCCAAAACAACGACAGGCTACTCTGGAAACACCATATATTTT.

There are a few counts of this clone. The J gene is TRBJ2-5, the V gene TRBV3-1 (or the pseudogene TRBV3-2), with D perhaps matching TRBD2 (6 bases). Germline V lookup: CDR1 LGHDT, CDR2 YNNKEL (reference sequence). V gave up 1 base and J gave up 5 bases, with 17 bases separating them. The CDR3 contains 16 residues. The CDR3 here is CASSQGRGMGYETQYF. In DNA, the CDR3 is TGTGCCAGCAGCCAAGGGCGCGGGATGGGGTACGAGACCCAGTACTTC.

The chain couples TRBV2 to TRBJ1-5; TRBD1 aligns across 12 bases. CDR1 and CDR2 from the germline V gene are SNHLY and FYNNEI. V was clipped by 6 bases and J by 3 bases; unmatched bases: 3. This CDR3 is 15 amino acids long. The CDR3 DNA reads TGTGCCAGCAGACGGGGACAGGGGGCCAATCAGCCCCAGCATTTT. Protein: CASRRGQGANQPQHF.

The chain couples TRBV11-3 to TRBJ2-7, with TRBD1 as a possible D gene (6 bases). Trimming cost V 5 bases and J 1 base, with 12 bases left between them. This CDR3 region has 14 residues. Germline CDR1 SGHNT, CDR2 YENEEA. The CDR3 bases are TGTGCCAGCAGCCATTGGGACACTTCCTACGAGCAGTACTTC. Amino acid sequence: CASSHWDTSYEQYF.